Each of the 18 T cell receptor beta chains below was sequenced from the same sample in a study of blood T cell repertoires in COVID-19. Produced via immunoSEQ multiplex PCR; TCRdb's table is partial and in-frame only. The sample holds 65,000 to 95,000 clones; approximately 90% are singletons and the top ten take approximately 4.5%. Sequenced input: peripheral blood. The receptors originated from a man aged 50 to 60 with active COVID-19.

CDR3 sequence (DNA): TGTGCCAGCAGTTATCAGGGGCTGTCACCTGGCTACACCTTC. Translated, it gives CASSYQGLSPGYTF. The chain employs TRBV27 and TRBJ1-2, with D maybe TRBD1 (6 bases). This CDR3 region has 14 residues. The V gene's germline CDR1 is MNHEY and CDR2 SMNVEV (reference sequence). V was trimmed by 4 bases and J by 7 bases, leaving 16 bases between them.

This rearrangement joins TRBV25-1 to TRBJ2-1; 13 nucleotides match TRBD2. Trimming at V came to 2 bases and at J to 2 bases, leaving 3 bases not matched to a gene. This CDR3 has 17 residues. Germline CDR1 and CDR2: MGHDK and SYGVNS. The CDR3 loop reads CASSEETSGGAYNEQFF. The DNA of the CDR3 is TGTGCCAGCAGTGAAGAAACTAGCGGGGGGGCCTACAATGAGCAGTTCTTC. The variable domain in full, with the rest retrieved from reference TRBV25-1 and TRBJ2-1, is EADIYQTPRYLVIGTGKKITLECSQTMGHDKMYWYQQDPGMELHLIHYSYGVNSTEKGDLSSESTVSRIRTEHFPLTLESARPSHTSQYLCASSEETSGGAYNEQFFGPGTRLTVL.

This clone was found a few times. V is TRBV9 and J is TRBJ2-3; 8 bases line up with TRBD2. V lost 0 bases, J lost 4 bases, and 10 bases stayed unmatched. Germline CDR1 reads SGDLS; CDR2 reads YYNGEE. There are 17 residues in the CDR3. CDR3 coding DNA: TGTGCCAGCAGCGTAGGGGGCCTCGGACTAGCAGCAGATACGCAGTATTTT. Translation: CASSVGGLGLAADTQYF.

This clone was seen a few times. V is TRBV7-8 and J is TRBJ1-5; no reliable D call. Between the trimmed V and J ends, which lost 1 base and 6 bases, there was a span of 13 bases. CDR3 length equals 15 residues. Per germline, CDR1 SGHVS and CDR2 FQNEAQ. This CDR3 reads CASSLVRGGGQPQHF. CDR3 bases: TGTGCCAGCAGCTTAGTTCGGGGAGGCGGTCAGCCCCAGCATTTT.

CDR3 DNA: TGTGCCACCACATTAACAGGATCCACTAACTATGGCTACACCTTC. Its translation: CATTLTGSTNYGYTF. V and J are TRBV19 and TRBJ1-2; the D gene is possibly TRBD1 (5 bases). This CDR3 is 15 amino acids long. V dropped 10 bases and J dropped 0 bases, with 18 bases sitting between them. The germline gives CDR1 LNHDA, CDR2 SQIVND (reference sequence).

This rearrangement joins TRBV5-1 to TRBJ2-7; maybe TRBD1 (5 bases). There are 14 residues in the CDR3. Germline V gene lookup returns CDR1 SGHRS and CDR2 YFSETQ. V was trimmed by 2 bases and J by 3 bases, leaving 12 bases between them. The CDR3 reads CASSFGAEYYEQYF. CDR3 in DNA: TGCGCCAGCAGCTTTGGGGCGGAATACTACGAGCAGTACTTC.

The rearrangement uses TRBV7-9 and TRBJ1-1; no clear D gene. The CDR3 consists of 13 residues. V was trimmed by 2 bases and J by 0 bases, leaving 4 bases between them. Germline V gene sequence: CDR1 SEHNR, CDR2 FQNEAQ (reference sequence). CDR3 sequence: CASSLSLNTEAFF. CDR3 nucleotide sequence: TGTGCCAGCAGCTTAAGCTTGAACACTGAAGCTTTCTTT.

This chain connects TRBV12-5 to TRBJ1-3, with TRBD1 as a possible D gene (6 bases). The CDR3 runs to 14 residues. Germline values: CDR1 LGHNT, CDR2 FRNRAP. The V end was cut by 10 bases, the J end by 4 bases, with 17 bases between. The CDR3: CATRGGAGGNTIYF. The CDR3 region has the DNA TGTGCTACCCGGGGGGGCGCGGGGGGAAACACCATATATTTT.

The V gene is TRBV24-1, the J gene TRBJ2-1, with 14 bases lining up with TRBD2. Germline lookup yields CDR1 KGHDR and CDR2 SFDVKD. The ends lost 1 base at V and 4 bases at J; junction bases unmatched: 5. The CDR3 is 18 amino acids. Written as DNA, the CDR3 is TGTGCCACCAGTGATTTTGGGACTAGCGGGAGCAGTTACAATGAGCAGTTCTTC. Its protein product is CATSDFGTSGSSYNEQFF.

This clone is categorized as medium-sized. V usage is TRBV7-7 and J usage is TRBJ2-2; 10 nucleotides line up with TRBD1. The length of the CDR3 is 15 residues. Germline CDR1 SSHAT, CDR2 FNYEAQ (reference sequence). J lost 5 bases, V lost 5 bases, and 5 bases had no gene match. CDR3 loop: CASSADRGPTGELFF. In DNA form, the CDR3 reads TGTGCCAGCAGCGCCGACAGGGGGCCTACCGGGGAGCTGTTTTTT.

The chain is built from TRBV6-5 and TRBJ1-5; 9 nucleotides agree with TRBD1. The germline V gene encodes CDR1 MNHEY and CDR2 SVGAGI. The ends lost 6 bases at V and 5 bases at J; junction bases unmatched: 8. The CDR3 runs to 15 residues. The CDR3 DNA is TGTGCCAGCAGCCCGAGGGACAGGGAGGATCAGCCCCAGCATTTT. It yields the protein CASSPRDREDQPQHF.

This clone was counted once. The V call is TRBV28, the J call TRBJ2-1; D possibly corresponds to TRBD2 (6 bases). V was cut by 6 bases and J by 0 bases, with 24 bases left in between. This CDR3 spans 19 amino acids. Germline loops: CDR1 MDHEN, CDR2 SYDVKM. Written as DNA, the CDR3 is TGTGCCAGCAGACCGATCGTAAGGCGGGGACCAAGCTCCTACAATGAGCAGTTCTTC. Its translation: CASRPIVRRGPSSYNEQFF.

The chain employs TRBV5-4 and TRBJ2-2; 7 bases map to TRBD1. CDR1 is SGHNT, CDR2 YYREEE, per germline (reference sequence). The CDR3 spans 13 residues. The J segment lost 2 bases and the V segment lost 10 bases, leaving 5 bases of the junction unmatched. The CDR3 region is CAGNRGNTGELFF. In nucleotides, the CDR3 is TGTGCCGGCAACAGGGGCAACACCGGGGAGCTGTTTTTT.

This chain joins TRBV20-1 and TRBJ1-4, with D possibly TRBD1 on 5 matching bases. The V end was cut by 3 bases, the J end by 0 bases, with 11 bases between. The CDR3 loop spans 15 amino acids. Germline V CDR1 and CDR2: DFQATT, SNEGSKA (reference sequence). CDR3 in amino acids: CSASRGYATNEKLFF. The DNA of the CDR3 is TGCAGTGCTAGTAGGGGATATGCAACTAATGAAAAACTGTTTTTT.

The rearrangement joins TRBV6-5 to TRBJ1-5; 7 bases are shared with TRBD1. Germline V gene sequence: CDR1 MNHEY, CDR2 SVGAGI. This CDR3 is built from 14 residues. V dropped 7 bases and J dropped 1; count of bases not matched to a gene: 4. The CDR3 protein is CASTKGASNQPQHF. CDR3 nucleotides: TGTGCCAGCACCAAGGGGGCCAGCAATCAGCCCCAGCATTTT.

The CDR3 DNA follows: TGTGCTAGTGGTTTGGGCAGCTCTGGGGCCAACGTCCTGACTTTC. Its translation is CASGLGSSGANVLTF. This chain links TRBV12-5 with TRBJ2-6, with D unclear. Trimming took off 1 base at V and 0 bases at J, with 4 bases between the two ends. The CDR3 has 15 amino acids. Germline assignment: CDR1 LGHNT and CDR2 FRNRAP.

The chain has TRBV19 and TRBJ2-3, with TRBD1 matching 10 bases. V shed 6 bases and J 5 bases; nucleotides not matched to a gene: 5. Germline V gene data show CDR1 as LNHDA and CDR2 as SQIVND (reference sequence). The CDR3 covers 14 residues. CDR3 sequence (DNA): TGTGCCAGTAGCCGGGACAGGGGAGGAGATACGCAGTATTTT. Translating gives CASSRDRGGDTQYF.

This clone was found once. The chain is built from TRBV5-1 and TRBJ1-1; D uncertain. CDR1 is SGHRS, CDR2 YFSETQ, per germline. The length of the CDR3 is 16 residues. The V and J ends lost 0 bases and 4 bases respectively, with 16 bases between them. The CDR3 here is CASSLEVTGLSTEAFF. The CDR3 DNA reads TGCGCCAGCAGCTTGGAAGTAACCGGGTTGTCCACTGAAGCTTTCTTT.